This entry is about one T cell receptor (beta chain). Other nucleotide sequences from this sample produce the same CDR3. Sequencing used immunoSEQ multiplex PCR; TCRdb keeps in-frame clones, though not all of them. This table holds nearly 35,000 clones, 92% found once. In germline, CDR1 is SEHNR, CDR2 FQNEAQ (reference sequence). The CDR3 has 11 residues. V lost 4 bases to trimming and J lost 2 bases, with 2 bases between them. This entry comes from a study of OX40 agonist ivuxolimab in advanced cancers. Background on the study: Patients with prior anti-PD-1, anti-PD-L1 or anti-CTLA-4 therapy were eligible; approximately 37% had some. Two cutaneous melanoma patients and one hepatocellular carcinoma patient, three in all, had partial responses.

Cycle 7 day 1, cycle 4 day 1, and baseline were the timepoints at which blood was sampled. The chain is built from TRBV7-9 and TRBJ2-5; D is unclear. This clonotype was sampled from an adult with an advanced solid tumor such as melanoma, head and neck, liver or kidney cancer. Here the sequenced sample was CD4+ or CD8+ T cells sorted from blood, taken in a trial of the OX40 agonist ivuxolimab. The CDR3: CASSSQETQYF. CDR3 bases: TGTGCCAGCAGCTCGCAAGAGACCCAGTACTTC.